One sample yielded the 21 T cell receptor beta chains listed below, sequenced in a study of blood T cells in healthy people across ages. Together with a sample-barcoded 5' primer, a J-beta primer mix was included in a second PCR lasting about 7 to 12 cycles. TCRdb processed the 5' RACE reads anew with MiXCR; each CDR3 protein has one entry. The sample consists of more than 550,000 distinct CDR3 sequences, 20% to 25% of them appearing once. The sequenced sample consisted of blood. The receptors stem from a man in his 70s in good health.

This clonotype was counted a few times. The genes are TRBV9 and TRBJ1-2, with D tentatively TRBD1 (6 bases). The germline V gene has CDR1 SGDLS and CDR2 YYNGEE. The CDR3 has 11 residues. V was shortened by 3 bases and J by 8 bases, with 8 bases between the two germline ends. The CDR3 nucleotides are TGTGCCAGCAGCGGCAGGGGAGGCTACACCTTC. Protein product: CASSGRGGYTF.

J is TRBJ1-1 and V is TRBV11-2; D not resolved. V lost 0 bases and J 8 bases, leaving 16 bases between the germline ends. The CDR3 extends over 15 amino acids. The germline V gene encodes CDR1 SGHAT and CDR2 FQNNGV. The CDR3 loop reads CASSLDLGPSKEAFF. CDR3 nucleotide sequence: TGTGCCAGCAGCTTAGATTTGGGCCCCTCGAAAGAAGCTTTCTTT.

A few counts support this clonotype. V gene TRBV7-2 combines with J gene TRBJ1-2; perhaps TRBD1 as D (5 bases). CDR1 and CDR2 from the germline V gene are SGHTA and FQGNSA. V was cut by 5 bases and J by 4 bases, with 17 bases left in between. CDR3 length equals 15 residues. CDR3 in DNA: TGTGCCAGCAGCCCCTCGCCGGGGGAGATCTATGGCTACACCTTC. It translates to CASSPSPGEIYGYTF.

V gene TRBV2 combines with J gene TRBJ2-7; 9 bases are shared with TRBD1. V was pared by 5 bases and J by 5 bases, with 7 bases of the junction left unmatched. In germline, CDR1 is SNHLY, CDR2 FYNNEI. The CDR3 extends over 14 amino acids. The CDR3 here is CASSSGTGLHEQYF. The CDR3 DNA is TGTGCCAGCAGTTCCGGGACAGGGTTACACGAGCAGTACTTC. Drawing the rest from reference TRBV2 and TRBJ2-7, the complete variable domain is EPEVTQTPSHQVTQMGQEVILRCVPISNHLYFYWYRQILGQKVEFLVSFYNNEISEKSEIFDDQFSVERPDGSNFTLKIRSTKLEDSAMYFCASSSGTGLHEQYFGPGTRLTVT.

J is TRBJ2-7 and V is TRBV19; tentative D call: TRBD2 (6 bases). TRBJ2-5 matches the DNA end more closely, so the J call is doubtful. The CDR3 sequence is 15 residues long. Germline V gene sequence: CDR1 LNHDA, CDR2 SQIVND (reference sequence). As DNA, the CDR3 is TGTGCCAGTAGTTTCCTGGGGGGTAATCAGGAGACCCAGTACTTC. Translation gives CASSFLGGNQETQYF.

This clonotype was recorded a few times. This rearrangement joins TRBV5-1 to TRBJ1-2; TRBD1 aligns across 7 bases. V trimming: 5 bases; J trimming: 2 bases; junction bases outside the gene matches: 6. Looked up from germline, CDR1 is SGHRS and CDR2 is YFSETQ. The CDR3 covers 14 residues. CDR3 region: CASRPGQSNYGYTF. In nucleotides, the CDR3 is TGCGCCAGCAGACCGGGACAGTCAAACTATGGCTACACCTTC.

The CDR3 nucleotides are TGTGCCAGCAGCCAATCTCTAGGGGAGTCTAACTATGGCTACACCTTC. This translates into CASSQSLGESNYGYTF. The rearrangement links TRBV16 to TRBJ1-2; weak D call: TRBD1 (5 bases). V was shortened by 0 bases and J by 0 bases, with 11 bases between the two germline ends. CDR3 length: 16 residues. CDR1 is KGHSY and CDR2 is FQNENV in the germline V gene.

This clonotype was detected only a few times. The chain is built from TRBV11-2 and TRBJ1-1; 7 bases align to TRBD1. V dropped 5 bases and J dropped 4; count of bases not matched to a gene: 10. Looked up from germline, CDR1 is SGHAT and CDR2 is FQNNGV. There are 15 residues in the CDR3. CDR3 in amino acids: CASSPGQVGGTEAFF. DNA of the CDR3: TGTGCCAGCAGCCCCGGACAGGTGGGGGGCACTGAAGCTTTCTTT.

This clonotype was counted between two and nine times. This chain connects TRBV24-1 to TRBJ2-4; possibly TRBD2 for D (6 bases). Germline CDR1 and CDR2: KGHDR and SFDVKD. CDR3 length: 17 amino acids. Trimming stripped 1 base from V and 1 base from J, with 13 bases between. This CDR3 is CATSDFGTRGAKNIQYF. CDR3 nucleotide sequence: TGTGCCACCAGTGATTTCGGCACCCGGGGGGCCAAAAACATTCAGTACTTC.

This clonotype was observed a handful of times. The chain recombines TRBV25-1 with TRBJ2-3; 7 nucleotides align to TRBD2. Germline CDR1 reads MGHDK; CDR2 reads SYGVNS. V dropped 0 bases and J dropped 2; count of bases not matched to a gene: 8. The CDR3 runs to 17 residues. CDR3 coding DNA: TGTGCCAGCAGTGAATATCCGTCGGCGGGGGACACAGATACGCAGTATTTT. Its translation is CASSEYPSAGDTDTQYF.

This clonotype was found a few times. This chain links TRBV4-1 with TRBJ2-3; 10 bases are a match to TRBD2. The germline gives CDR1 MGHRA, CDR2 YSYEKL. This CDR3 region has 16 residues. The ends lost 4 bases at V and 1 base at J; junction bases unmatched: 5. The CDR3 DNA reads as TGCGCCAGCAGCCTAACGCTAGCGGGGGGCACAGATACGCAGTATTTT. Amino acids: CASSLTLAGGTDTQYF.

About this clonotype itself: An end of the junction differs from the germline gene, which may be a read error. The rearrangement joins TRBV5-8 to TRBJ2-1, with 10 bases identical to TRBD2. There are 15 residues in the CDR3. Per the germline V gene, CDR1 is SGHTS and CDR2 is YDEGEE. The CDR3 loop is CASSRRSSGSYEQLF. The CDR3 coding sequence is TGTGCCAGCAGCAGGAGGTCTAGCGGGAGCTATGAGCAGCTCTTC.

This clonotype was seen a few times. The chain couples TRBV5-1 to TRBJ1-1, with unresolved D. The CDR3 runs to 11 residues. Germline CDR1 and CDR2: SGHRS and YFSETQ. V lost 10 bases and J lost 7, with 14 bases in between. The CDR3 loop is CASRGSIEAFF. As DNA, the CDR3 is TGCGCCTCCCGGGGATCGATTGAAGCTTTCTTT.

The chain joins TRBV19 to TRBJ2-1, with TRBD2 matching 11 bases. The germline V gene encodes CDR1 LNHDA and CDR2 SQIVND (reference sequence). The CDR3 consists of 16 residues. The trim removed 4 bases at V and 9 bases at J, leaving 11 bases unmatched. The CDR3 spells CASSTGLAGGGGEQFF. DNA of the CDR3: TGTGCCAGTAGTACGGGGTTAGCGGGAGGGGGTGGTGAGCAGTTCTTC.

The chain carries TRBV12-3 or TRBV12-4 and TRBJ1-6; D remains unclear. The CDR3 is 12 amino acids. Between the trimmed V and J ends, which lost 8 bases and 8 bases, there was a span of 10 bases. CDR3 bases: TGTGCCAGCGCCCGGGCTTATTCACCCCTCCACTTT. Protein sequence: CASARAYSPLHF.

The table lists this clonotype with a few counts. The chain has TRBV24-1 and TRBJ1-2; 9 positions match TRBD1. CDR1 and CDR2 from the germline V gene are KGHDR and SFDVKD. The CDR3 consists of 16 residues. V lost 4 bases to trimming and J lost 5 bases; unmatched junction nucleotides: 10. CDR3 amino acids: CATSEGQGANFYGYTF. The CDR3 DNA reads as TGTGCCACCAGTGAGGGACAGGGAGCGAATTTTTATGGCTACACCTTC.

This clonotype has a handful of counts. This chain joins TRBV7-2 and TRBJ1-3; 8 bases are a match to TRBD1. CDR3 size: 15 residues. Germline lookup yields CDR1 SGHTA and CDR2 FQGNSA. V lost 5 bases, J lost 15 bases, and 18 bases stayed unmatched. The CDR3 bases are TGTGCCAGCAGCCCGTCTTCCGGGACAGGCCCGACACCATATTTT. Protein product: CASSPSSGTGPTPYF.

The chain joins TRBV3-1 to TRBJ2-2; D might be TRBD1 (6 bases). Trimming shortened V by 6 bases and J by 6 bases, and 11 bases separated the two germline ends. There are 13 residues in the CDR3. Germline CDR1 reads LGHDT; CDR2 reads YNNKEL (reference sequence). CDR3: CASRRTVPGELFF. Written as DNA, the CDR3 is TGTGCCAGCAGGCGGACAGTCCCCGGGGAGCTGTTTTTT.

This clonotype was picked up a small number of times. This chain joins TRBV11-3 and TRBJ2-1; no firm D call. The closer fit of TRBJ2-7 to the DNA end suggests the J call may be wrong. The CDR3 runs 13 residues. CDR1 is SGHNT, CDR2 YENEEA, per germline. CDR3 sequence (DNA): TGTGCCAGCAGCTTAGGGGTTTCCTACGAGCAGTACGTC. Its translation is CASSLGVSYEQYV.

This clonotype was observed a handful of times. The chain combines TRBV24-1 with TRBJ2-1; 8 bases fit TRBD2. Losses at the gene ends were 9 bases for V and 0 bases for J; bases not matched to a gene: 9. CDR3 length: 16 amino acids. Per the germline V gene, CDR1 is KGHDR and CDR2 is SFDVKD. CDR3 region: CATSIGLANSYNEQFF. As DNA, the CDR3 is TGTGCCACCTCAATTGGACTAGCCAACTCCTACAATGAGCAGTTCTTC.

This chain uses TRBV28 with TRBJ1-3, with D uncertain. The CDR3 is 16 amino acids. V was pared by 5 bases and J by 0 bases, with 14 bases between. Germline V gene data show CDR1 as MDHEN and CDR2 as SYDVKM. CDR3 nucleotide sequence: TGTGCCAGCAGTCCTGGTGGCTTCAGCTCTGGAAACACCATATATTTT. It encodes CASSPGGFSSGNTIYF.